The clone carrying this T cell receptor (beta chain) was seen repeatedly, ten times or more. This sample is part of a study of T cells in Graves' hyperthyroidism and ophthalmopathy. This CDR3 contains 15 residues. The V gene's germline CDR1 is LNHDA and CDR2 SQIVND (reference sequence). The ends were cut back, 2 bases at V and 4 bases at J, with 15 bases in the middle. Uncontrolled infection, other autoimmune disease, pregnancy or lactation barred patients from enrollment. TCR beta CDR3 regions were amplified from RNA. TCR CDR3 regions were first amplified by RT-PCR with HTBI primers. One entry per CDR3 protein results from TCRdb running MiXCR on the multiplex PCR reads. The sample holds hundreds of thousands of distinct CDR3 sequences, approximately 15% seen once.

The sample comprised blood. The TCR comes from a woman aged 30 to 39 with Graves' hyperthyroidism that later progressed to Graves' ophthalmopathy. The V gene is TRBV19, the J gene TRBJ2-7, with D perhaps TRBD1 (6 bases). The CDR3 spells CASSITITGRYEQYF. CDR3 coding DNA: TGTGCCAGTAGTATAACTATCACAGGGAGATACGAGCAGTACTTC. The full variable domain, in which reference TRBV19 and TRBJ2-7 provide the parts outside the CDR3, is DGGITQSPKYLFRKEGQNVTLSCEQNLNHDAMYWYRQDPGQGLRLIYYSQIVNDFQKGDIAEGYSVSREKKESFPLTVTSAQKNPTAFYLCASSITITGRYEQYFGPGTRLTVT.